This T cell receptor (beta chain) was captured in a study of T cells in Graves' hyperthyroidism and ophthalmopathy. Study context: At the time of initial diagnosis and before any treatment, peripheral blood was collected.

General study findings and limits: Ophthalmopathy and stable hyperthyroidism were told apart by a 13 V-J model. Blood also showed most of the thyroid clonotypes that were expanded above 0.001.

This clonotype was picked up a small number of times. The antigen remains unidentified. Amplified TCR beta CDR3 regions derived from RNA transcripts. First-round RT-PCR targeting the TCR CDR3 was performed with the HTBI primer set. Each CDR3 protein gets one entry after TCRdb re-called the multiplex PCR reads with MiXCR. Here the sample spans 330,000 or so distinct CDR3 sequences, about a sixth being singletons. The sample was blood. The source is a woman aged 40 to 50 with Graves' ophthalmopathy.

CDR3 in DNA: TGTGCCAGCAGTCTCCAGGGGCCGCTGGGGACTGAAGCTTTCTTT. Translation: CASSLQGPLGTEAFF. The gene calls are TRBV28 and TRBJ1-1; the D gene is possibly TRBD1 (6 bases). The V end was cut by 5 bases, the J end by 5 bases, with 18 bases between. Germline CDR1 is MDHEN and CDR2 is SYDVKM. This CDR3 comprises 15 residues.